The 32 T cell receptor beta chains below come from one sample, sequenced in a study of response to subunit inactivated influenza vaccine. TCRdb independently ran MiXCR on the RT-PCR reads; one entry per CDR3 protein. The sample carries about 700,000 distinct CDR3 sequences, around a sixth recorded once. The material was PBMCs from blood, obtained 11 to 12 days after vaccination. All receptors come from a man aged 45-60 years who received an inactivated influenza vaccine.

This clonotype was counted a few times. The gene calls are TRBV6-5 and TRBJ2-1, with 9 nucleotides matching TRBD2. The ends lost 4 bases at V and 7 bases at J; junction bases unmatched: 5. Germline lookup yields CDR1 MNHEY and CDR2 SVGAGI. This CDR3 comprises 14 residues. The CDR3 sequence: CASSFSLAGNEQFF. The DNA for the CDR3 is TGTGCCAGCAGTTTTTCCCTAGCGGGGAATGAGCAGTTCTTC.

The sample holds a few counts of this clonotype. This rearrangement joins TRBV5-1 to TRBJ2-4; no reliable D call. The CDR3 length is 14 residues. CDR1 is SGHRS and CDR2 is YFSETQ in the germline V gene. The V end was cut by 1 base, the J end by 6 bases, with 11 bases between. The CDR3 here is CASSLSSVRNIQYF. CDR3 coding DNA: TGCGCCAGCAGCTTGAGTTCGGTGAGAAACATTCAGTACTTC.

The chain employs TRBV5-1 and TRBJ1-2; TRBD1 agrees at 9 bases. CDR3 length equals 13 residues. V dropped 4 bases and J dropped 10; count of bases not matched to a gene: 8. The germline CDR1 and CDR2 sequences are SGHRS and YFSETQ. The CDR3, as DNA: TGCGCCAGCAGCCCCGGGACAGGGTTTGACTACACCTTC. Encoded protein: CASSPGTGFDYTF.

Ten or more counts support this clonotype. The V and J genes are TRBV5-1 and TRBJ2-5, with D perhaps matching TRBD2 (6 bases). The CDR3 is 14 residues long. Germline V gives CDR1 SGHRS, CDR2 YFSETQ. V lost 2 bases, J lost 4 bases, and 12 bases lay in between. CDR3 protein: CASSLNGGRETQYF. The CDR3 DNA reads TGCGCCAGCAGCTTAAACGGGGGACGAGAGACCCAGTACTTC.

This clonotype appeared a few times. The gene calls are TRBV29-1 and TRBJ1-4; the D is unclear. CDR3 length: 14 amino acids. V was pared by 2 bases and J by 5 bases, with 12 bases between. The V gene's germline CDR1 is SQVTM and CDR2 ANQGSEA. The CDR3 reads CSVELGSSNEKLFF. CDR3 bases: TGCAGCGTTGAATTAGGCAGCAGCAATGAAAAACTGTTTTTT.

This chain joins TRBV20-1 and TRBJ2-7, with TRBD2 identical over 14 bases. From germline, CDR1 is DFQATT and CDR2 SNEGSKA (reference sequence). The CDR3 covers 17 residues. V shed 5 bases, J shed 2 bases, and the junction held 11 bases outside the gene matches. The CDR3 DNA reads as TGCAGTGCTGCCGGGACTAGCGGGAGCCGCCGCACCTACGAGCAGTACTTC. Residues: CSAAGTSGSRRTYEQYF.

The CDR3 spells CASSYSGDEQYF. The CDR3 bases are TGTGCCAGCAGTTACTCGGGCGACGAGCAGTACTTC. The genes are TRBV6-2 or TRBV6-3 and TRBJ2-7; D unresolved. Germline-derived CDR1 and CDR2 are MNHEY and SVGEGT. The V end lost 0 bases, the J end lost 5 bases, and 5 bases lay between the germline ends. This CDR3 has 12 residues.

This chain connects TRBV6-4 to TRBJ2-7; D may be TRBD1 (6 bases). CDR1 is MRHNA and CDR2 is SNTAGT in the germline V gene. The CDR3 has 17 residues. The V end was cut by 0 bases, the J end by 2 bases, with 17 bases between. Written as DNA, the CDR3 is TGTGCCAGCAGTGACTCATGGTCAGGGGATCTACCCTACGAGCAGTACTTC. Amino acid sequence: CASSDSWSGDLPYEQYF.

The chain carries TRBV6-2 or TRBV6-3 and TRBJ2-7, with 14 bases aligning to TRBD2. The length of the CDR3 is 16 residues. Per germline, CDR1 MNHEY and CDR2 SVGEGT. V shed 5 bases and J 6 bases; nucleotides not matched to a gene: 9. CDR3 region: CASSHPGLAGVVEQYF. The CDR3 DNA sequence: TGTGCCAGCAGTCACCCGGGACTAGCGGGAGTTGTCGAGCAGTACTTC.

The chain couples TRBV11-3 to TRBJ2-1, with 10 bases matching TRBD2. The V gene's germline CDR1 is SGHNT and CDR2 YENEEA. The V segment lost 2 bases and the J segment 4 bases; nucleotides outside the gene matches: 8. The CDR3 covers 17 residues. The CDR3: CASSLSFGSGGYNEQFF. The CDR3 region has the DNA TGTGCCAGCAGCTTATCTTTTGGTAGCGGGGGGTACAATGAGCAGTTCTTC.

This clonotype was seen many times. In DNA, the CDR3 is TGTGCCAGCAGCTTAGGTCGGCTAGCGGGAGCGGGTGAGCAGTACTTC. This gives the protein CASSLGRLAGAGEQYF. The V gene is TRBV7-2, the J gene TRBJ2-7; 10 bases map to TRBD2. Germline loops: CDR1 SGHTA, CDR2 FQGNSA. The ends lost 1 base at V and 7 bases at J; junction bases unmatched: 10. The CDR3 covers 16 residues.

This clonotype was seen a few times. This chain's CDR3 is CSAAGYGYTF. CDR3 nucleotides: TGCAGTGCCGCGGGGTATGGCTACACCTTC. This sequence joins TRBV20-1 and TRBJ1-2; D call uncertain. The CDR3 has 10 residues. Germline V lookup: CDR1 DFQATT, CDR2 SNEGSKA (reference sequence). V lost 6 bases, J lost 5 bases, and 7 bases lay in between.

This clonotype was picked up a small number of times. The J gene is TRBJ2-7, the V gene TRBV20-1; 9 positions match TRBD1. The CDR3 runs 15 residues. V shed 5 bases and J 6 bases; nucleotides not matched to a gene: 14. Germline lookup yields CDR1 DFQATT and CDR2 SNEGSKA (reference sequence). The CDR3 protein is CSAPRPGTGLSEQYF. In DNA, the CDR3 is TGCAGTGCTCCGAGACCCGGGACAGGGTTATCCGAGCAGTACTTC.

The chain joins TRBV2 to TRBJ2-7; D is perhaps TRBD1 (5 bases). V was trimmed by 10 bases and J by 1 base, leaving 11 bases between them. Germline CDR1 SNHLY, CDR2 FYNNEI. The CDR3 spans 12 residues. DNA for the CDR3: TGTGCCACCATCAGGGAATCCTACGAGCAGTACTTC. Translation: CATIRESYEQYF.

The rearrangement uses TRBV20-1 and TRBJ1-1, with 7 bases that match TRBD1. The V gene's germline CDR1 is DFQATT and CDR2 SNEGSKA (reference sequence). There are 13 residues in the CDR3. V was pared by 1 base and J by 8 bases, with 7 bases of the junction left unmatched. The CDR3 sequence is CSARAGTATEAFF. The DNA of the CDR3 is TGCAGTGCTAGAGCAGGGACAGCAACCGAAGCTTTCTTT.

The chain employs TRBV3-1 and TRBJ2-5; D unresolved. The germline CDR1 and CDR2 sequences are LGHDT and YNNKEL (reference sequence). The germline V and J ends were trimmed by 2 bases and 1 base, with 14 bases remaining between them. The CDR3 is 16 residues long. CDR3 amino acids: CASSQNPGFTQETQYF. The CDR3 nucleotides read TGTGCCAGCAGCCAAAATCCCGGATTCACCCAAGAGACCCAGTACTTC.

This clonotype was seen ten or more times. The chain links TRBV7-2 to TRBJ2-7, with a possible D match to TRBD2 (6 bases). V dropped 2 bases and J dropped 2 bases, with 13 bases sitting between them. The CDR3 totals 15 residues. Germline-derived CDR1 and CDR2 are SGHTA and FQGNSA. DNA of the CDR3: TGTGCCAGCAGCTTATCCGGCGGGGCACCCTACGAGCAGTACTTC. Residues: CASSLSGGAPYEQYF.

This clonotype was counted between two and nine times. The rearrangement joins TRBV19 to TRBJ1-5, with 9 bases aligning to TRBD1. The CDR3 sequence is 16 residues long. The germline CDR1 and CDR2 sequences are LNHDA and SQIVND (reference sequence). J gave up 1 base and V 4 bases, and 5 bases lay outside the gene matches. The CDR3 DNA is TGTGCCAGTAGTACCCGGACAGGGGAAAGCAATCAGCCCCAGCATTTT. Protein: CASSTRTGESNQPQHF.

This chain connects TRBV11-2 to TRBJ2-1, with D possibly TRBD2 on 6 matching bases. The CDR3 spans 16 residues. The germline V gene has CDR1 SGHAT and CDR2 FQNNGV. V was clipped by 1 base and J by 7 bases, with 17 bases between them. The CDR3 coding sequence is TGTGCCAGCAGCTTAGGTGGACCTAGCGTTAGGAATGAGCAGTTCTTC. Protein: CASSLGGPSVRNEQFF.

The chain links TRBV6-2 or TRBV6-3 to TRBJ1-1; D remains ambiguous. V was trimmed by 11 bases and J by 0 bases, leaving 22 bases between them. CDR3 length equals 16 residues. The germline V gene has CDR1 MNHEY and CDR2 SVGEGT. CDR3: CAATPHGLKMNTEAFF. CDR3 sequence (DNA): TGTGCCGCTACCCCTCACGGATTAAAGATGAACACTGAAGCTTTCTTT.

This clonotype has only one observation. The CDR3 bases are TGTGTCCGGAGGGGGCTCGACGAGCAGTACTTC. Translation gives CVRRGLDEQYF. The chain joins TRBV19 to TRBJ2-7; D might be TRBD1 (7 bases). The CDR3 loop spans 11 amino acids. Germline-derived CDR1 and CDR2 are LNHDA and SQIVND (reference sequence).

CDR3 DNA sequence: TGTGCCAGCAGCTCTCGGGGTAGCGGGGGGAGAAATACGCAGTATTTT. It encodes CASSSRGSGGRNTQYF. V usage is TRBV7-2 and J usage is TRBJ2-3; the match to TRBD2 covers 10 bases. The germline V gene has CDR1 SGHTA and CDR2 FQGNSA. This CDR3 has 16 amino acids. Losses at the gene ends were 4 bases for V and 7 bases for J; bases not matched to a gene: 11.

This clonotype was observed a handful of times. The chain couples TRBV12-3 or TRBV12-4 to TRBJ1-5; D gene ambiguous. The CDR3 covers 18 residues. V was clipped by 2 bases and J by 0 bases, with 17 bases between them. CDR3 bases: TGTGCCAGCAGTTTATCACCCGGGATCCTTCATAGCAATCAGCCCCAGCATTTT. It specifies CASSLSPGILHSNQPQHF.

The sample holds a few counts of this clonotype. The chain is built from TRBV6-1 and TRBJ2-3, with D possibly being TRBD1 (6 bases). Trimming removed 6 bases at V and 5 bases at J, with 12 bases between. This CDR3 comprises 13 residues. Germline V gene data show CDR1 as MNHNS and CDR2 as SASEGT. CDR3: CASSTLQGDTQYF. The CDR3 nucleotides read TGTGCCAGCAGCACACTACAGGGAGATACGCAGTATTTT.

V is TRBV18 and J is TRBJ1-6; D is uncertain. CDR1 is KGHSH and CDR2 is LQKENI in the germline V gene. The ends were cut back, 4 bases at V and 7 bases at J, with 8 bases in the middle. The CDR3 covers 13 residues. The CDR3 sequence: CASSQGQNSPLHF. The CDR3 DNA reads as TGTGCCAGCTCACAAGGCCAGAATTCACCCCTCCACTTT.

In its sample, this clonotype was seen a few times. The chain recombines TRBV5-1 with TRBJ2-3; 7 bases align to TRBD1. This CDR3 contains 14 residues. Germline V lookup: CDR1 SGHRS, CDR2 YFSETQ. Unmatched junction bases numbered 4, after V lost 4 bases and J lost 2 bases. CDR3 loop: CASSAGTDTDTQYF. The CDR3 DNA reads TGCGCCAGCAGCGCCGGGACAGACACAGATACGCAGTATTTT.

This clonotype was recorded a few times. This chain uses TRBV6-1 with TRBJ1-2, with a tentative D call TRBD1 (5 bases). Germline CDR1 and CDR2: MNHNS and SASEGT. The germline V and J ends were trimmed by 5 bases and 8 bases, with 15 bases remaining between them. The CDR3 consists of 13 residues. The CDR3 reads CASSRGTMRGYTF. The CDR3 DNA is TGTGCCAGCAGTAGAGGGACCATGAGGGGCTACACCTTC.

The rearrangement uses TRBV20-1 and TRBJ1-5; tentatively, D is TRBD1 (6 bases). Germline CDR1 DFQATT, CDR2 SNEGSKA (reference sequence). The CDR3 length is 13 residues. Trimming cost V 4 bases and J 0 bases, with 7 bases left between them. For the CDR3, the DNA is TGCAGTGCTACAGGGGTTAGCAATCAGCCCCAGCATTTT. It codes for CSATGVSNQPQHF.

This clonotype turned up a few times. The chain employs TRBV9 and TRBJ2-3; D not certain. V lost 3 bases, J lost 1 base, and 15 bases lay in between. Germline CDR1 is SGDLS and CDR2 is YYNGEE. This CDR3 is built from 16 residues. CDR3 loop: CASSGAGPGRTDTQYF. The CDR3 region has the DNA TGTGCCAGCAGCGGGGCAGGCCCCGGGCGCACAGATACGCAGTATTTT.

As to this clonotype: One base away lies a much larger clone, so this may be a sequencing read error. This chain uses TRBV5-1 with TRBJ1-2; D gene uncertain. Germline V gene sequence: CDR1 SGHRS, CDR2 YFSETQ. The CDR3 contains 13 residues. The V and J ends lost 3 bases and 1 base respectively, with 7 bases between them. The CDR3 loop is CASSSRINYGYTF. The CDR3 DNA reads as TGCGCCAGCAGCTCAAGAATTAACTATGGCTACACCTTC.

The sample holds a few counts of this clonotype. V usage is TRBV7-8 and J usage is TRBJ1-1; possible D gene TRBD1, 5 bases. Germline V gives CDR1 SGHVS, CDR2 FQNEAQ. The CDR3 spans 15 residues. Trimming pared 7 bases from V and 3 bases from J, leaving 18 bases between. CDR3 amino acids: CASNAGVVAYTEAFF. The DNA of the CDR3 is TGTGCCAGCAACGCGGGGGTAGTCGCCTACACTGAAGCTTTCTTT. Combining the CDR3 with reference TRBV7-8 and TRBJ1-1 gives the whole variable domain GAGVSQSPRYKVAKRGQDVALRCDPISGHVSLFWYQQALGQGPEFLTYFQNEAQLDKSGLPSDRFFAERPEGSVSTLKIQRTQQEDSAVYLCASNAGVVAYTEAFFGQGTRLTVV.

This clonotype has at least ten counts. This chain connects TRBV20-1 to TRBJ1-5; D may be TRBD1 (6 bases). V dropped 3 bases and J dropped 7 bases, with 10 bases sitting between them. This CDR3 region has 12 residues. The germline V gene has CDR1 DFQATT and CDR2 SNEGSKA (reference sequence). CDR3 nucleotides: TGCAGTGCTAGTAGGGGGGTCCAGCCCCAGCATTTT. Residues: CSASRGVQPQHF.